The present entry profiles one T cell receptor beta chain with its context. In the same sample, other DNA sequences code for this CDR3. The DNA input per sorted-subset replicate PCR was about 0.2 ug, corresponding to 32,000 or so T cell genomes. The data were produced by immunoSEQ multiplex PCR, yet TCRdb's version contains in-frame clones alone and is incomplete. The repertoire holds about 2,500,000 clones, with approximately 94% as singletons. These data come from a study of shared clonotypes between healthy human individuals. The origin of this receptor is a man aged 18 to 30 in good health. Sequenced material: naive CD4+ T cells sorted from blood. The subset was: CD45RA+ positively selected.

The CDR3 DNA sequence: TGTGCCATCAGTGGGACAGGGGAAAGCAATCAGCCCCAGCATTTT. Amino acids: CAISGTGESNQPQHF. The V and J genes are TRBV10-3 and TRBJ1-5; 9 nucleotides agree with TRBD1. The J segment lost 1 base and the V segment lost 4 bases, leaving 2 bases of the junction unmatched. From germline, CDR1 is ENHRY and CDR2 SYGVKD. The CDR3 runs 15 residues.